This T cell receptor beta chain was recovered during a study of shared clonotypes between healthy human individuals. Study-wide points: Larger estimated richness was generally seen in naive subsets than in memory subsets. Naive CD4 clonotypes were shared across a handful of donors at 5% to 6%.

With regard to this clone: As yet, its antigen is unknown.

The method was immunoSEQ multiplex PCR; TCRdb's version includes in-frame clones alone and lacks a portion of them. The sample gives approximately 1.9 million clones, 80% to 95% of which show up once; about 1.6% is in the top ten. Positive CCR7 selection of CD45RO-negative cells yielded the naive CD8 cells, and terminally differentiated effector memory CD45RA+ cells were excluded. Between the trimmed V and J ends, which lost 5 bases and 3 bases, there was a span of 23 bases. The CDR3 contains 17 residues. Germline V CDR1 and CDR2: MDHEN, SYDVKM. The sample was naive CD8+ T cells from PBMCs. The gene calls are TRBV28 and TRBJ2-7; tentative D call: TRBD1 (6 bases). The sequence came from a man younger than 35 in good health. Some clones in this sample may be carry-over from other donors' samples. CDR3 DNA: TGTGCCAGCAGTCCTGGTACGGGACACTACCCCCTCTACGAGCAGTACTTC. Protein sequence: CASSPGTGHYPLYEQYF.